The 20 T cell receptor beta chains below were found in one sample sequenced in a study of neurological immune-mediated disorders. TCRdb reprocessed the 5' RACE reads with MiXCR, giving one entry per CDR3 protein. The sample lists around 19,000 distinct CDR3 sequences; about 10% were seen once. Sequenced: CD8+ T cells from blood. These receptors were collected from a woman aged 45-59 years in good health.

This clonotype was recorded at least ten times. This chain connects TRBV19 to TRBJ2-3, with a weak D call TRBD1 (5 bases). This CDR3 has 15 residues. The V and J ends lost 3 bases and 4 bases respectively, with 14 bases between them. From germline, CDR1 is LNHDA and CDR2 SQIVND (reference sequence). In nucleotides, the CDR3 is TGTGCCAGTAGTATCGGGCCAGGGTTGGCAGATACGCAGTATTTT. Its protein product is CASSIGPGLADTQYF.

This clonotype has at least ten counts. The chain combines TRBV20-1 with TRBJ2-3, with TRBD2 matching 9 bases. This CDR3 has 16 residues. Per germline, CDR1 DFQATT and CDR2 SNEGSKA (reference sequence). V trimming: 0 bases; J trimming: 3 bases; junction bases outside the gene matches: 7. The CDR3 nucleotides read TGCAGTGCTAGAGATTCCCTAGCGGGGATGACAGATACGCAGTATTTT. This codes for CSARDSLAGMTDTQYF.

This clonotype was picked up many times. V and J are TRBV7-9 and TRBJ2-7; 7 bases align to TRBD1. CDR3 length: 15 residues. Trimming removed 4 bases from V and 2 bases from J; junction bases left unmatched: 8. CDR1 is SEHNR and CDR2 is FQNEAQ in the germline V gene (reference sequence). The CDR3 coding sequence is TGTGCCAGCAGCTCAGGGACAGCAAAACCCTACGAGCAGTACTTC. Translation gives CASSSGTAKPYEQYF.

This clonotype came up many times. The rearrangement joins TRBV15 to TRBJ2-7; D might be TRBD2 (6 bases). The V end was cut by 3 bases, the J end by 1 base, with 10 bases between. The germline V gene has CDR1 LNHNV and CDR2 YYDKDF (reference sequence). There are 14 residues in the CDR3. In DNA, the CDR3 is TGTGCCACCAGCAGTACGGGGGAGTCCTACGAGCAGTACTTC. It codes for CATSSTGESYEQYF. The full variable domain, its missing parts supplied by reference TRBV15 and TRBJ2-7, is DAMVIQNPRYQVTQFGKPVTLSCSQTLNHNVMYWYQQKSSQAPKLLFHYYDKDFNNEADTPDNFQSRRPNTSFCFLDIRSPGLGDTAMYLCATSSTGESYEQYFGPGTRLTVT.

This clonotype was picked up many times. V gene TRBV19 combines with J gene TRBJ2-7; TRBD2 matches 7 bases. The CDR3 has 14 amino acids. V gave up 3 bases and J gave up 0 bases; unmatched junction bases: 2. The V gene's germline CDR1 is LNHDA and CDR2 SQIVND (reference sequence). CDR3 in amino acids: CASSMGGASYEQYF. The CDR3 DNA reads as TGTGCCAGTAGTATGGGAGGGGCCTCCTACGAGCAGTACTTC.

This clonotype has ten or more counts. This chain links TRBV4-1 with TRBJ2-2; no definite D call. Looked up from germline, CDR1 is MGHRA and CDR2 is YSYEKL. CDR3 length: 13 amino acids. Trimming left V 4 bases short and J 5 bases short, with 8 bases between. CDR3 residues: CASSPPVTGELFF. Written as DNA, the CDR3 is TGCGCCAGCAGCCCACCGGTGACCGGGGAGCTGTTTTTT.

This clonotype was observed a few times. The chain couples TRBV29-1 to TRBJ2-7; D might be TRBD1 (6 bases). With 8 bases removed from V and 6 bases from J, the gap between germline ends came to 14 bases. The germline gives CDR1 SQVTM, CDR2 ANQGSEA. CDR3 length: 11 amino acids. The CDR3 is CSTLGAGEQYF. In DNA, the CDR3 is TGCAGCACCCTGGGGGCTGGCGAGCAGTACTTC.

This clonotype was counted at least ten times. The rearrangement uses TRBV6-5 and TRBJ2-4, with D uncertain. Looked up from germline, CDR1 is MNHEY and CDR2 is SVGAGI. CDR3 length: 13 amino acids. V lost 4 bases, J lost 0 bases, and 4 bases lay in between. CDR3 DNA: TGTGCCAGCAGTTGGGGAGCCAAAAACATTCAGTACTTC. This translates into CASSWGAKNIQYF.

The chain carries TRBV28 and TRBJ2-1; D unclear. The CDR3 spans 13 residues. Germline V gene sequence: CDR1 MDHEN, CDR2 SYDVKM. Trimming took 5 bases from V and 5 from J, leaving 10 bases between them. The CDR3 coding sequence is TGTGCCAGCAGTCCCCAACCAGACAATGAGCAGTTCTTC. This encodes CASSPQPDNEQFF.

The CDR3 here is CASSYARNNEQFF. As DNA, the CDR3 is TGTGCCAGCTCGTATGCTCGAAACAATGAGCAGTTCTTC. The V gene is TRBV28, the J gene TRBJ2-1; D gene unclear. V was clipped by 8 bases and J by 5 bases, with 13 bases between them. CDR1 is MDHEN, CDR2 SYDVKM, per germline. The CDR3 covers 13 residues.

In this sample, this clonotype turned up many times. The V and J genes are TRBV5-1 and TRBJ2-7; possible D gene TRBD2, 5 bases. The V and J ends lost 4 bases and 2 bases respectively, with 13 bases between them. Germline-derived CDR1 and CDR2 are SGHRS and YFSETQ. This CDR3 region has 14 residues. CDR3 DNA: TGCGCCAGCAGCAAACTAGGTCCCACCTACGAGCAGTACTTC. Protein product: CASSKLGPTYEQYF.

This clonotype showed up many times. The rearrangement uses TRBV6-4 and TRBJ2-2; D is ambiguous. Germline V gene sequence: CDR1 MRHNA, CDR2 SNTAGT. CDR3 length: 13 residues. Trimming removed 6 bases at V and 0 bases at J, with 5 bases between. CDR3: CASRAPNTGELFF. CDR3 bases: TGTGCCAGCAGAGCACCGAACACCGGGGAGCTGTTTTTT.

V is TRBV3-1 and J is TRBJ1-1; perhaps TRBD1 as D (6 bases). Germline CDR1 is LGHDT and CDR2 is YNNKEL (reference sequence). This CDR3 spans 14 amino acids. Trimming left V 1 base short and J 2 bases short, with 8 bases between. The CDR3 DNA is TGTGCCAGCAGCCAAGTGGGGGGCAACACTGAAGCTTTCTTT. Protein product: CASSQVGGNTEAFF.

This clonotype was picked up one time. Being one base from a much bigger clone, this may be a read error. The rearrangement links TRBV7-9 to TRBJ2-7; 7 positions match TRBD1. The CDR3 is 13 residues long. Germline V gene sequence: CDR1 SEHNR, CDR2 FQNEAQ (reference sequence). CDR3 DNA sequence: TGTGCCACCAGCCCTAGGGACAGCTACGAGCAGTACTTC. Translating gives CATSPRDSYEQYF.

This clonotype was observed many times. The chain combines TRBV4-1 with TRBJ2-7; 7 bases are a match to TRBD1. The CDR3 has 16 amino acids. Unmatched junction bases numbered 7, after V lost 2 bases and J lost 0 bases. Germline assignment: CDR1 MGHRA and CDR2 YSYEKL. CDR3: CASSQTTGVLSYEQYF. The CDR3 bases are TGCGCCAGCAGCCAAACTACAGGGGTTCTCTCCTACGAGCAGTACTTC.

There are many counts of this clonotype. This chain connects TRBV9 to TRBJ2-3; 7 nucleotides line up with TRBD1. Germline V lookup: CDR1 SGDLS, CDR2 YYNGEE. The J segment lost 9 bases and the V segment lost 4 bases, leaving 5 bases of the junction unmatched. The CDR3 consists of 12 residues. CDR3 amino acids: CASSSEGATQYF. CDR3 nucleotide sequence: TGTGCCAGCAGCTCCGAGGGGGCAACGCAGTATTTT.

The table lists this clonotype with many counts. This chain uses TRBV12-3 or TRBV12-4 with TRBJ2-7, with 12 bases lining up with TRBD2. The CDR3 is 15 amino acids. V shed 5 bases, J shed 3 bases, and the junction held 5 bases outside the gene matches. CDR3: CASSRLAGDLYEQYF. DNA for the CDR3: TGTGCCAGCAGTCGACTAGCGGGGGATCTCTACGAGCAGTACTTC.

In its sample, this clonotype was seen many times. This chain joins TRBV14 and TRBJ2-1; 7 bases line up with TRBD2. CDR1 SGHDN and CDR2 FVKESK come from the germline V gene. With 1 base clipped from V and 7 bases from J, the junction kept 1 base outside the gene matches. This CDR3 comprises 13 residues. CDR3 loop: CASSQGGGNEQFF. The CDR3 DNA is TGTGCCAGCAGCCAAGGGGGGGGTAATGAGCAGTTCTTC.

This clonotype came up many times. The chain couples TRBV20-1 to TRBJ2-7; perhaps D is TRBD1 or TRBD2 (5 bases each). The germline gives CDR1 DFQATT, CDR2 SNEGSKA (reference sequence). V was pared by 5 bases and J by 2 bases, with 16 bases between. This CDR3 spans 14 amino acids. The CDR3 spells CSAGVRDGPYEQYF. The CDR3 nucleotides are TGCAGTGCTGGGGTCCGGGACGGGCCCTACGAGCAGTACTTC.

Many counts were recorded for this clonotype. The chain is built from TRBV28 and TRBJ2-1, with 10 positions matching TRBD2. V lost 2 bases, J lost 6 bases, and 7 bases stayed unmatched. The CDR3 has 16 amino acids. Germline lookup yields CDR1 MDHEN and CDR2 SYDVKM. The CDR3 DNA sequence: TGTGCCAGCAGTTTAATTGGACTAGCGGCTTCCAATGAGCAGTTCTTC. Translation gives CASSLIGLAASNEQFF.